One and the same sample provided the 8 T cell receptor beta chains below, sequenced in a study of PD-1 blockade in classical Hodgkin lymphoma. Some clones are missing from TCRdb's copy, which holds only in-frame ones; the method was immunoSEQ multiplex PCR. The table records roughly 140,000 clones, less than 80% of them present only once. All patients relapsed after autologous stem cell transplantation, and brentuximab vedotin exposure varied. Sequencing was performed on peripheral blood mononuclear cells (PBMCs), taken before the second cycle of nivolumab. These receptors all stem from a human donor with classical Hodgkin lymphoma.

V is TRBV2 and J is TRBJ2-7; TRBD2 matches 13 bases. J was trimmed by 3 bases and V by 5 bases; bases with no gene match: 7. Looked up from germline, CDR1 is SNHLY and CDR2 is FYNNEI. The CDR3 has 16 amino acids. In DNA, the CDR3 is TGTGCCAGCAGTAACCGACTAGCGGGGGGTTTCTACGAGCAGTACTTC. Protein sequence: CASSNRLAGGFYEQYF.

This clone has only one observation. The V gene is TRBV6-5, the J gene TRBJ2-2; 9 nucleotides agree with TRBD2. V gave up 2 bases and J gave up 6 bases; unmatched junction bases: 4. CDR3 size: 15 residues. The germline CDR1 and CDR2 sequences are MNHEY and SVGAGI. The CDR3, as DNA: TGTGCCAGCAGTTACGTGGCGGGAGGGCCCGGGGAGCTGTTTTTT. It codes for CASSYVAGGPGELFF.

The chain uses TRBV28 and TRBJ1-4, with TRBD1 identical over 8 bases. The V segment lost 5 bases and the J segment 4 bases; nucleotides outside the gene matches: 9. Germline V lookup: CDR1 MDHEN, CDR2 SYDVKM. CDR3 length: 16 amino acids. The CDR3, as DNA: TGTGCCAGCAGTCTTCCTCAGGGGGCGGGTAATGAAAAACTGTTTTTT. It is translated as CASSLPQGAGNEKLFF.

In this sample, this clone turned up a few times. V and J are TRBV5-4 and TRBJ2-2; 10 positions match TRBD2. V lost 0 bases and J lost 6; bases outside the gene matches: 5. Germline V lookup: CDR1 SGHNT, CDR2 YYREEE (reference sequence). CDR3 length: 16 amino acids. CDR3 sequence: CASSLGGAGGSGELFF. As DNA, the CDR3 is TGTGCCAGCAGCTTGGGGGGAGCGGGAGGGTCCGGGGAGCTGTTTTTT. Supplemented by reference TRBV5-4 and TRBJ2-2, the full variable domain reads ETGVTQSPTHLIKTRGQQVTLRCSSQSGHNTVSWYQQALGQGPQFIFQYYREEENGRGNFPPRFSGLQFPNYSSELNVNALELDDSALYLCASSLGGAGGSGELFFGEGSRLTVL.

Details on this clone: Different DNA sequences within this sample yield the same CDR3. This chain uses TRBV7-2 with TRBJ2-1, with TRBD2 identical over 11 bases. The junction had 0 bases not matched to a gene; V was cut back by 3 bases and J by 2 bases. The CDR3 extends over 15 amino acids. Germline CDR1 SGHTA, CDR2 FQGNSA. CDR3 DNA: TGTGCCAGCAGCTTTAGCGGGAGGGCCTACAATGAGCAGTTCTTC. This encodes CASSFSGRAYNEQFF. The complete variable domain, with remaining parts taken from reference TRBV7-2 and TRBJ2-1, reads GAGVSQSPSNKVTEKGKDVELRCDPISGHTALYWYRQSLGQGLEFLIYFQGNSAPDKSGLPSDRFSAERTGGSVSTLTIQRTQQEDSAVYLCASSFSGRAYNEQFFGPGTRLTVL.

The V gene is TRBV6-5, the J gene TRBJ1-1; possibly TRBD1 for D (6 bases). The CDR3 runs 11 residues. V was pared by 6 bases and J by 8 bases, with 10 bases between. Looked up from germline, CDR1 is MNHEY and CDR2 is SVGAGI. CDR3 residues: CASRSTGEAFF. CDR3 nucleotide sequence: TGTGCCAGCAGGAGTACAGGGGAAGCTTTCTTT.

The rearrangement uses TRBV29-1 and TRBJ2-5, with D perhaps TRBD1 (6 bases). Deletions cut 7 bases from V and 0 bases from J, with 9 bases between. The CDR3 is made up of 12 amino acids. Germline values: CDR1 SQVTM, CDR2 ANQGSEA. CDR3 bases: TGCAGCGCCTGGGACAACCAAGAGACCCAGTACTTC. Protein product: CSAWDNQETQYF.

This clone was seen just once. This chain joins TRBV5-1 and TRBJ2-5; possibly TRBD2 for D (6 bases). The end of the DNA is better explained by TRBJ2-7, so the J call may be wrong. CDR3 length: 14 residues. Germline V CDR1 and CDR2: SGHRS, YFSETQ. CDR3 residues: CASSLGQGGSEQYF. The CDR3 region has the DNA TGCGCCAGCAGCTTGGGTCAGGGAGGTAGCGAGCAGTACTTC.